What follows is one T cell receptor (beta chain) and its context. Antigen unknown. Germline loops: CDR1 LGHDT, CDR2 YNNKEL (reference sequence). The CDR3 has 13 residues. The V gene lost 5 bases and the J gene lost 7 bases, with 14 bases spanning the gap. This entry comes from a study of CD8 T cells in ankylosing spondylitis. Study findings and constraints: Roughly eight highly homologous variants made up a TCR beta motif that seemed to typify ankylosing spondylitis blood.

TCRdb analysed the 5' RACE reads with MiXCR anew, one entry per CDR3 protein. The profile shows almost 400,000 distinct CDR3 sequences, 20% to 25% of them singletons. Sample: blood, either unsorted or a sorted T cell fraction (not recorded which). This clonotype was sampled from a male donor with ankylosing spondylitis. V usage is TRBV3-1 and J usage is TRBJ1-1; maybe TRBD1 (5 bases). The CDR3 loop reads CASSTLGAGEAFF. CDR3 in DNA: TGTGCCAGCAGCACTCTCGGGGCAGGTGAAGCTTTCTTT.